The rows below give T cell receptor beta chains drawn from one sample of a study of human T cells and chemical hapten exposure. TCRdb fed the RACE reads into MiXCR, producing one record per CDR3 protein. The table shows 200,000 to 300,000 distinct CDR3 sequences, with around 9.3% occurring only once. Sequenced here: whole blood, sampled in connection with sensitization to the hapten diphenylcyclopropenone (DPC). The receptors here all came from a middle-aged woman with alopecia areata. Some clones in this sample may be carry-over from other donors' samples. Each CDR3 is given with its conserved first and last residue. Each record gives: V gene, clone size, CDR3 protein. The size entry is marked missing in some rows and otherwise reads once, few, many or a size class.

TRBV2,few,CASCRQGYQETQYF
TRBV6-5,NA,CASRPGGAGYGYTF
TRBV11-3,few,CASSPFGTSSYNEQFF
TRBV4-1,few,CASSQDQGTALYEQYF
TRBV5-1,NA,CASSSSGTHGGETQYF
TRBV6-2/TRBV6-3,NA,CASSYPKWAVAAGTYEQYF
TRBV10-3,NA,CAIRDPGTGGETQYF
TRBV4-2,few,CASSQVGQANEKLFF
TRBV5-4,NA,CASSSPGVAFF
TRBV12-3/TRBV12-4,few,CASSRQGPHGYTF
TRBV5-1,NA,CVSSLLGTDTQYF
TRBV9,NA,CASSVAVGPNTGELFF
TRBV6-6,many,CASTRDLNEQFF
TRBV5-1,many,CASSLEQGAGTEAFF
TRBV7-2,many,CASSLMGSGAGPDTQYF
TRBV20-1,few,CSARETGRGGQPQHF
TRBV7-2,few,CASSWTVYGYTF
TRBV28,NA,CASSFFPNAYNEQFF
TRBV15,NA,CATSSPGTGTGTDTQYF
TRBV6-6,NA,CASSSLIRGTTTNEKLFF
TRBV27,few,CASSLEGYSNQPQHF
TRBV7-9,NA,CASSPSSPGLAGGTQYF
TRBV20-1,few,CSARNTGTGTNQPQHF
TRBV6-2/TRBV6-3,few,CASTDRVDTEAFF
TRBV5-6,few,CASSFRGHIAKNIQYF
TRBV6-2/TRBV6-3,NA,CASSYSAGANYGYTF
TRBV7-2,many,CASSTGPFREQYF
TRBV6-2/TRBV6-3,few,CASSLLWVRSNQPQHF
TRBV27,many,CASSSGLAGYEQYF
TRBV9,NA,CASSDGTASEQYF
TRBV7-3,few,CASSFGGLGQETQYF
TRBV7-8,many,CASSQRRGGRQPQHF
TRBV4-1,few,CASSPPLGAYEQYF
TRBV5-6,NA,CASSLTSPDTQYF
TRBV27,few,CASSLKGVGEQFF
TRBV27,NA,CASSLDRANYGYTF
TRBV12-3/TRBV12-4,few,CASLQDYEQYF
TRBV20-1,NA,CSARDWNSGTDYNTEAFF
TRBV29-1,many,CSVAKTSGANEQFF
TRBV7-9,few,CASSPRDRGYNEQYF
TRBV6-1,NA,CASSEGVANTGELFF
TRBV29-1,few,CSVEGREGFDTQYF
TRBV6-2/TRBV6-3,few,CASSYSGQGALYIQYF
TRBV20-1,NA,CSATGLAGKGGYEQYF
TRBV4-2,NA,CASSQVDRAGYEQYF